A single sample is the source of the 18 T cell receptor beta chains below, sequenced in a study of response to subunit inactivated influenza vaccine. MiXCR, applied by TCRdb to the RT-PCR reads, yields one record per CDR3 protein. The table has some 640,000 distinct CDR3 sequences, around 14% seen once. The source material was PBMCs from blood, sampled 14 to 15 days before vaccination. The receptors come from a man aged 45 to 65 who received an inactivated influenza vaccine.

The chain carries TRBV7-8 and TRBJ2-7; D call uncertain. Germline lookup yields CDR1 SGHVS and CDR2 FQNEAQ. Deletions cut 5 bases from V and 2 bases from J, with 10 bases between. CDR3 length: 13 amino acids. CDR3 bases: TGTGCCAGCAGCCCCCCGGCGGCCTACGAGCAGTACTTC. This sequence encodes CASSPPAAYEQYF.

At least ten counts were recorded for this clonotype. The chain employs TRBV5-5 and TRBJ2-7; 12 nucleotides line up with TRBD1. Looked up from germline, CDR1 is SGHKS and CDR2 is YYEKEE (reference sequence). This CDR3 comprises 15 residues. V gave up 5 bases and J gave up 5 bases; unmatched junction bases: 8. CDR3 region: CASSTGTGGFHEQYF. CDR3 coding DNA: TGTGCCAGCAGTACCGGGACAGGGGGCTTCCACGAGCAGTACTTC.

This clonotype was detected a few times. This chain uses TRBV7-2 with TRBJ2-1, with TRBD1 as a possible D gene (5 bases). V was pared by 1 base and J by 3 bases, with 10 bases between. Germline values: CDR1 SGHTA, CDR2 FQGNSA. CDR3 length equals 15 residues. CDR3 coding DNA: TGTGCCAGCAGCTTAGACAGGAACCTCTACAATGAGCAGTTCTTC. Protein sequence: CASSLDRNLYNEQFF. The full variable domain, its missing parts supplied by reference TRBV7-2 and TRBJ2-1, is GAGVSQSPSNKVTEKGKDVELRCDPISGHTALYWYRQSLGQGLEFLIYFQGNSAPDKSGLPSDRFSAERTGGSVSTLTIQRTQQEDSAVYLCASSLDRNLYNEQFFGPGTRLTVL.

The chain links TRBV28 to TRBJ1-1; D is perhaps TRBD1 (6 bases). The CDR3 consists of 16 residues. Germline loops: CDR1 MDHEN, CDR2 SYDVKM. Trimming pared 4 bases from V and 0 bases from J, leaving 15 bases between. In nucleotides, the CDR3 is TGTGCCAGCAGTTCACCTTCGACAGGACTGAACACTGAAGCTTTCTTT. This gives the protein CASSSPSTGLNTEAFF.

There are a few counts of this clonotype. The chain is built from TRBV7-2 and TRBJ2-1; no definite D call. CDR1 and CDR2 from the germline V gene are SGHTA and FQGNSA. The V gene lost 2 bases and the J gene lost 7 bases, with 9 bases spanning the gap. The CDR3 contains 13 residues. CDR3 sequence reads: CASSLYQLNEQFF. The CDR3 DNA reads as TGTGCCAGCAGCTTATACCAGCTGAATGAGCAGTTCTTC.

The J gene is TRBJ2-3, the V gene TRBV7-9; weak D call: TRBD2 (6 bases). Germline-derived CDR1 and CDR2 are SEHNR and FQNEAQ (reference sequence). V shed 1 base and J shed 5 bases, with 13 bases lying between them. The CDR3 extends over 15 amino acids. CDR3 nucleotides: TGTGCCAGCAGCTTAGGACGGCAGGGAGGAGATACGCAGTATTTT. It encodes CASSLGRQGGDTQYF.

Only a few counts were recorded for this clonotype. This chain uses TRBV12-3 or TRBV12-4 with TRBJ2-6; D assignment may be TRBD1 or TRBD2 (6 bases each). This CDR3 region has 20 residues. Deletions cut 2 bases from V and 4 bases from J, with 24 bases between. The CDR3 DNA is TGTGCCAGCAGTTTACACCCCCCTGGGTCCGGGGGCGCAGGGGCCAACGTCCTGACTTTC. This codes for CASSLHPPGSGGAGANVLTF.

This clonotype was detected a few times. This chain joins TRBV7-6 and TRBJ2-5, with no clear D. The ends were cut back, 4 bases at V and 10 bases at J, with 10 bases in the middle. The CDR3 is made up of 11 amino acids. Germline lookup yields CDR1 SGHVS and CDR2 FNYEAQ. CDR3: CASSWGWDQYF. For the CDR3, the DNA is TGTGCCAGCAGCTGGGGTTGGGACCAGTACTTC.

The CDR3: CASSQVVWAGPYNEQFF. The CDR3 DNA reads as TGCGCCAGCAGCCAAGTTGTATGGGCGGGGCCCTACAATGAGCAGTTCTTC. The J gene is TRBJ2-1, the V gene TRBV4-3; weak D call: TRBD2 (6 bases). V lost 1 base and J 2 bases, leaving 15 bases between the germline ends. Per the germline V gene, CDR1 is LGHNA and CDR2 is YSLEER. The CDR3 spans 17 residues.

This clonotype showed up just a few times. The chain joins TRBV20-1 to TRBJ2-3, with 7 bases matching TRBD1. CDR3 length equals 14 residues. The germline CDR1 and CDR2 sequences are DFQATT and SNEGSKA (reference sequence). V gave up 2 bases and J gave up 1 base; unmatched junction bases: 3. CDR3 sequence (DNA): TGCAGTGCTAGAACCGGGACAGGCACAGATACGCAGTATTTT. Encoded protein: CSARTGTGTDTQYF.

This clonotype has just a few counts. The CDR3 region is CATTPGQGKGSYEQYF. The CDR3, as DNA: TGTGCCACCACTCCGGGACAGGGGAAGGGGTCCTACGAGCAGTACTTC. The rearrangement uses TRBV24-1 and TRBJ2-7, with 10 bases fitting TRBD1. Trimming at V came to 8 bases and at J to 1 base, leaving 10 bases not matched to a gene. Germline V gene lookup returns CDR1 KGHDR and CDR2 SFDVKD. The CDR3 loop spans 16 amino acids.

The chain joins TRBV10-3 to TRBJ2-5, with a possible D match to TRBD2 (6 bases). The CDR3 runs to 15 residues. Between the trimmed V and J ends, which lost 4 bases and 5 bases, there was a span of 17 bases. The germline gives CDR1 ENHRY, CDR2 SYGVKD. The CDR3 region has the DNA TGTGCCATCAGTGTTGACTTACGGGGGTGGGAGACCCAGTACTTC. Its protein is CAISVDLRGWETQYF.

At least ten counts were recorded for this clonotype. The CDR3 protein is CSARGQPLPEAFF. CDR3 DNA: TGCAGTGCGCGGGGACAGCCCCTCCCTGAAGCTTTCTTT. The chain employs TRBV20-1 and TRBJ1-1; 7 positions match TRBD1. Trimming cost V 6 bases and J 6 bases; bases outside gene matches: 10. Looked up from germline, CDR1 is DFQATT and CDR2 is SNEGSKA (reference sequence). The CDR3 extends over 13 amino acids.

In this sample, this clonotype turned up a few times. This sequence joins TRBV5-1 and TRBJ2-7; perhaps TRBD1 as D (6 bases). CDR1 is SGHRS, CDR2 YFSETQ, per germline. Trimming took off 3 bases at V and 3 bases at J, with 13 bases between the two ends. The CDR3 has 14 residues. In DNA form, the CDR3 reads TGCGCCAGCAGCTCGGGCGTAGGGGGCTACGAGCAGTACTTC. This encodes CASSSGVGGYEQYF.

V is TRBV7-9 and J is TRBJ2-3; 13 bases line up with TRBD2. J was trimmed by 4 bases and V by 7 bases; bases with no gene match: 8. CDR1 SEHNR and CDR2 FQNEAQ come from the germline V gene (reference sequence). The CDR3 totals 16 residues. The CDR3 DNA reads TGTGCCAGCACCCTCGGGACTAGCGGGGTCTCAGATACGCAGTATTTT. Protein: CASTLGTSGVSDTQYF.

This clonotype has more than one count but fewer than ten. In nucleotides, the CDR3 is TGTGCCAGCGGTGGGTCTTGGCTAGCGGGAGTTACCGGGGAGCTGTTTTTT. Translating it yields CASGGSWLAGVTGELFF. The rearrangement uses TRBV3-1 and TRBJ2-2, with 10 nucleotides matching TRBD2. V shed 8 bases and J 5 bases; nucleotides not matched to a gene: 14. CDR3 length equals 17 residues. Germline values: CDR1 LGHDT, CDR2 YNNKEL (reference sequence).

This clonotype showed up just a few times. The V call is TRBV25-1, the J call TRBJ2-2; 10 nucleotides agree with TRBD2. CDR3 length: 14 residues. V shed 5 bases and J 5 bases; nucleotides not matched to a gene: 2. The germline CDR1 and CDR2 sequences are MGHDK and SYGVNS. The DNA for the CDR3 is TGTGCCAGCAGTAAGACTAGCGGGACCGGGGAGCTGTTTTTT. Translation gives CASSKTSGTGELFF.

For this clonotype: At one end, the junction sequence differs from germline, possibly due to a read error. The chain couples TRBV6-1 to TRBJ1-3; D not certain. CDR3 size: 20 residues. Germline V gives CDR1 MNHNS, CDR2 SASEGT. CDR3 nucleotide sequence: TGTGCCAGCAGCGAAGTTAACCTCCGGAGCAACTGGGGAGGCGGAAACACCATATATTTT. Amino acid sequence: CASSEVNLRSNWGGGNTIYF.